The rows below give T cell receptor beta chains drawn from one sample of a study of T cell responses to AZD1222 COVID-19 vaccine. The method was immunoSEQ multiplex PCR; TCRdb's version includes in-frame clones alone and lacks a portion of them. The table shows 150,000 to 200,000 clones, with about 92% occurring only once. The sample consisted of peripheral blood, taken on day 0 of AZD1222 vaccination. The receptors were sampled from an adult in good health. Both conserved end residues are part of each CDR3. D genes are given only for firm matches. Some rows mark clone size as missing; the rest say once, few, many or name a class of expanded clone.

j_gene: TRBJ1-2; v_gene: TRBV6-5; abundance: NA; d_gene: NA; CDR3aa: CASNPTPGPVWGYTF; CDR3nt: TGTGCCAGCAATCCTACCCCGGGACCTGTGTGGGGCTACACCTTC
j_gene: TRBJ1-2; v_gene: TRBV28; abundance: once; d_gene: TRBD1; CDR3aa: CASSGTDYGYTF; CDR3nt: TGTGCCAGCAGTGGGACAGACTATGGCTACACCTTC
j_gene: TRBJ2-7; v_gene: TRBV5-1; abundance: NA; d_gene: NA; CDR3aa: CASSLGRQGERYEQYF; CDR3nt: TGCGCCAGCAGCTTGGGTCGGCAGGGCGAACGCTACGAGCAGTACTTC
j_gene: TRBJ2-1; v_gene: TRBV2; abundance: NA; d_gene: NA; CDR3aa: CAASYGGLQFF; CDR3nt: TGTGCCGCCAGCTACGGAGGGTTGCAGTTCTTC
j_gene: TRBJ1-5; v_gene: TRBV7-2; abundance: NA; d_gene: TRBD1; CDR3aa: CASSLWTGGGQPQHF; CDR3nt: TGTGCCAGCAGCCTTTGGACAGGCGGCGGTCAGCCCCAGCATTTT
j_gene: TRBJ1-2; v_gene: TRBV18; abundance: NA; d_gene: NA; CDR3aa: CASSPLETDGYTF; CDR3nt: TGTGCCAGCTCACCACTTGAGACGGACGGCTACACCTTC
j_gene: TRBJ2-1; v_gene: TRBV9; abundance: once; d_gene: NA; CDR3aa: CASSVRSGSVNEQFF; CDR3nt: TGTGCCAGCAGCGTGAGGTCAGGGTCGGTCAATGAGCAGTTCTTC
j_gene: TRBJ2-7; v_gene: TRBV7-9; abundance: NA; d_gene: NA; CDR3aa: CASSLGRSYEQYF; CDR3nt: TGTGCCAGCAGCTTAGGACGAAGCTACGAGCAGTACTTC
j_gene: TRBJ1-6; v_gene: TRBV6-5; abundance: NA; d_gene: TRBD1; CDR3aa: CASSYSDRHKSPLHF; CDR3nt: TGTGCCAGCAGTTACTCGGACAGGCATAAGTCACCCCTCCACTTT
j_gene: TRBJ1-2; v_gene: TRBV3-1/TRBV3-2; abundance: NA; d_gene: NA; CDR3aa: CASSQVDRAGYTF; CDR3nt: TGTGCCAGCAGCCAAGTGGATAGGGCTGGCTACACCTTC
j_gene: TRBJ1-5; v_gene: TRBV7-9; abundance: NA; d_gene: NA; CDR3aa: CASSYGKVAPNQPQHF; CDR3nt: TGTGCCAGCAGCTATGGGAAGGTCGCCCCTAATCAGCCCCAGCATTTT
j_gene: TRBJ1-6; v_gene: TRBV27; abundance: once; d_gene: NA; CDR3aa: CASSLRENNSPLHF; CDR3nt: TGTGCCAGCAGTTTACGGGAGAATAATTCACCCCTCCACTTT
j_gene: TRBJ2-6; v_gene: TRBV15; abundance: NA; d_gene: NA; CDR3aa: CATSSPGTSSSGANVLTF; CDR3nt: TGTGCCACCAGCAGCCCCGGGACATCCTCCTCTGGGGCCAACGTCCTGACTTTC
j_gene: TRBJ1-3; v_gene: TRBV11-2; abundance: NA; d_gene: TRBD1; CDR3aa: CASSLRTGGNTIYF; CDR3nt: TGTGCCAGCAGCTTGCGGACAGGAGGAAACACCATATATTTT
j_gene: TRBJ2-7; v_gene: TRBV12-3/TRBV12-4; abundance: NA; d_gene: NA; CDR3aa: CASSPRPDNEQYF; CDR3nt: TGTGCCAGCAGTCCAAGACCAGATAACGAGCAGTACTTC
j_gene: TRBJ2-3; v_gene: TRBV5-1; abundance: once; d_gene: TRBD2; CDR3aa: CASRGSTSGGPGTDTQYF; CDR3nt: TGCGCCAGCAGAGGATCGACTAGCGGGGGGCCGGGCACAGATACGCAGTATTTT
j_gene: TRBJ2-6; v_gene: TRBV2; abundance: NA; d_gene: NA; CDR3aa: CASTGPLSSGANVLTF; CDR3nt: TGTGCCAGCACTGGACCGCTGAGCTCTGGGGCCAACGTCCTGACTTTC
j_gene: TRBJ2-7; v_gene: TRBV27; abundance: once; d_gene: TRBD2; CDR3aa: CASSFRLAGVWSYEQYF; CDR3nt: TGTGCCAGCAGTTTCCGGCTAGCGGGAGTGTGGTCCTACGAGCAGTACTTC
j_gene: TRBJ1-5; v_gene: TRBV19; abundance: NA; d_gene: NA; CDR3aa: CASRGTLHRQPQHF; CDR3nt: TGTGCCAGTAGGGGGACACTACACCGTCAGCCCCAGCATTTT
j_gene: TRBJ2-7; v_gene: TRBV11-1; abundance: NA; d_gene: TRBD1; CDR3aa: CASSLRGRGGSNEQYF; CDR3nt: TGTGCCAGCAGCTTAAGGGGACGAGGGGGCTCGAACGAGCAGTACTTC
j_gene: TRBJ1-1; v_gene: TRBV27; abundance: NA; d_gene: NA; CDR3aa: CASYSATGIEAFF; CDR3nt: TGTGCCAGCTATTCAGCGACAGGCATCGAAGCTTTCTTT
j_gene: TRBJ1-6; v_gene: TRBV27; abundance: many; d_gene: TRBD1; CDR3aa: CASRNAGTGGLPLHF; CDR3nt: TGTGCCAGCCGCAATGCCGGGACAGGGGGCTTACCCCTCCACTTT
j_gene: TRBJ2-1; v_gene: TRBV6-5; abundance: NA; d_gene: NA; CDR3aa: CASSQMGSYNEQFF; CDR3nt: TGTGCCAGCTCTCAGATGGGCTCCTACAATGAGCAGTTCTTC
j_gene: TRBJ2-1; v_gene: TRBV6-1; abundance: NA; d_gene: NA; CDR3aa: CASSERVQIYNEQFF; CDR3nt: TGTGCCAGCAGTGAAAGGGTACAAATCTACAATGAGCAGTTCTTC
j_gene: TRBJ2-2; v_gene: TRBV7-9; abundance: NA; d_gene: TRBD2; CDR3aa: CASSLPRASGGTGELFF; CDR3nt: TGTGCCAGCAGCTTGCCAAGGGCTAGCGGAGGCACCGGGGAGCTGTTTTTT
j_gene: TRBJ2-7; v_gene: TRBV5-5; abundance: NA; d_gene: TRBD1; CDR3aa: CASSPDRDEQYF; CDR3nt: TGTGCCAGCAGCCCCGACAGGGACGAGCAGTACTTC
j_gene: TRBJ1-2; v_gene: TRBV24-1; abundance: NA; d_gene: TRBD1; CDR3aa: CATSDYGDRGQVF; CDR3nt: TGTGCCACCAGTGATTACGGGGACAGGGGGCAGGTATTC
j_gene: TRBJ1-6; v_gene: TRBV27; abundance: NA; d_gene: NA; CDR3aa: CASRAGSGLGNSPLHF; CDR3nt: TGTGCCAGCAGGGCAGGGAGTGGTTTGGGTAATTCACCCCTCCACTTT
j_gene: TRBJ2-2; v_gene: TRBV14; abundance: NA; d_gene: TRBD2; CDR3aa: CASRSVASGSGELFF; CDR3nt: TGTGCCAGCCGCAGTGTGGCTAGCGGGAGCGGGGAGCTGTTTTTT
j_gene: TRBJ2-1; v_gene: TRBV5-6; abundance: NA; d_gene: NA; CDR3aa: CASSSAPGEQFF; CDR3nt: TGTGCCAGCAGCTCTGCTCCGGGGGAGCAGTTCTTC
j_gene: TRBJ1-1; v_gene: TRBV6-5; abundance: NA; d_gene: NA; CDR3aa: CASRYLRETEAFF; CDR3nt: TGTGCCAGCAGATATCTAAGGGAGACTGAAGCTTTCTTT
j_gene: TRBJ1-2; v_gene: TRBV12-3/TRBV12-4; abundance: NA; d_gene: TRBD1; CDR3aa: CASSQGQLFF; CDR3nt: TGTGCCAGCAGTCAGGGACAGCTCTTCTTC
j_gene: TRBJ1-2; v_gene: TRBV27; abundance: NA; d_gene: NA; CDR3aa: CASSFASNYGYTF; CDR3nt: TGTGCCAGCAGTTTTGCGTCTAACTATGGCTACACCTTC
j_gene: TRBJ1-1; v_gene: TRBV20-1; abundance: NA; d_gene: NA; CDR3aa: CSASVRNTEAFF; CDR3nt: TGCAGTGCTAGTGTTCGTAACACTGAAGCTTTCTTT
j_gene: TRBJ1-2; v_gene: TRBV5-8; abundance: few; d_gene: NA; CDR3aa: CASSQYQGIPYGYTF; CDR3nt: TGTGCCAGCAGCCAGTACCAGGGGATCCCCTATGGCTACACCTTC
j_gene: TRBJ2-3; v_gene: TRBV2; abundance: NA; d_gene: TRBD2; CDR3aa: CASSDGLAGGLTDTQYF; CDR3nt: TGTGCCAGCAGTGACGGGCTAGCGGGAGGTCTCACAGATACGCAGTATTTT
j_gene: TRBJ2-7; v_gene: TRBV25-1; abundance: NA; d_gene: TRBD2; CDR3aa: CASSSAGGRSYEQYF; CDR3nt: TGTGCCAGCAGTTCCGCGGGAGGTCGCTCCTACGAGCAGTACTTC
j_gene: TRBJ1-5; v_gene: TRBV6-2/TRBV6-3; abundance: NA; d_gene: TRBD1; CDR3aa: CASSGTVTNQPQHF; CDR3nt: TGTGCCAGCAGCGGGACAGTGACAAATCAGCCCCAGCATTTT
j_gene: TRBJ1-1; v_gene: TRBV7-9; abundance: NA; d_gene: NA; CDR3aa: CASSLTKMNTEAFF; CDR3nt: TGTGCCAGCAGCTTGACGAAGATGAACACTGAAGCTTTCTTT
j_gene: TRBJ1-4; v_gene: TRBV15; abundance: NA; d_gene: TRBD1; CDR3aa: CATGQGPTNEKLFF; CDR3nt: TGTGCCACCGGACAGGGCCCAACAAATGAAAAACTGTTTTTT
j_gene: TRBJ2-7; v_gene: TRBV3-1/TRBV3-2; abundance: NA; d_gene: NA; CDR3aa: CASSQVGAPHEQYF; CDR3nt: TGTGCCAGCAGCCAAGTGGGGGCCCCCCACGAGCAGTACTTC
j_gene: TRBJ1-2; v_gene: TRBV14; abundance: once; d_gene: NA; CDR3aa: CASSQRGTNYGYTF; CDR3nt: TGTGCCAGCAGCCAGAGGGGAACGAACTATGGCTACACCTTC
j_gene: TRBJ1-2; v_gene: TRBV6-6; abundance: NA; d_gene: NA; CDR3aa: CASSPDGPDYGYTF; CDR3nt: TGTGCCAGCAGCCCCGACGGTCCCGACTATGGCTACACCTTC
j_gene: TRBJ2-1; v_gene: TRBV19; abundance: NA; d_gene: NA; CDR3aa: CASSIYLSLLDEQFF; CDR3nt: TGTGCCAGTAGTATTTATTTGTCCCTTCTGGATGAGCAGTTCTTC
j_gene: TRBJ2-7; v_gene: TRBV28; abundance: NA; d_gene: TRBD1; CDR3aa: CASTTGTAISYEQYF; CDR3nt: TGTGCCAGCACCACCGGGACAGCCATATCTTACGAGCAGTACTTC
j_gene: TRBJ1-3; v_gene: TRBV4-1; abundance: NA; d_gene: NA; CDR3aa: CASSLSVSSGNTIYF; CDR3nt: TGCGCCAGCAGCCTAAGTGTCAGCTCTGGAAACACCATATATTTT
j_gene: TRBJ2-1; v_gene: TRBV20-1; abundance: NA; d_gene: NA; CDR3aa: CSASRRLSYNEQFF; CDR3nt: TGCAGTGCTAGTCGACGCCTCTCCTACAATGAGCAGTTCTTC
j_gene: TRBJ1-2; v_gene: TRBV5-1; abundance: NA; d_gene: NA; CDR3aa: CASSLLSHYGYTF; CDR3nt: TGCGCCAGCAGCTTGTTGTCCCACTATGGCTACACCTTC
j_gene: TRBJ2-2; v_gene: TRBV3-1/TRBV3-2; abundance: NA; d_gene: TRBD2; CDR3aa: CASSRGLAGGWAGELFF; CDR3nt: TGTGCCAGCAGCCGCGGACTAGCGGGAGGTTGGGCCGGGGAGCTGTTTTTT
j_gene: TRBJ2-2; v_gene: TRBV6-5; abundance: NA; d_gene: NA; CDR3aa: CASKLMGRAGELFF; CDR3nt: TGTGCCAGCAAACTGATGGGGCGAGCCGGGGAGCTGTTTTTT
j_gene: TRBJ1-5; v_gene: TRBV30; abundance: NA; d_gene: NA; CDR3aa: CAWSPGGQPQHF; CDR3nt: TGTGCCTGGAGTCCGGGTGGTCAGCCCCAGCATTTT
j_gene: TRBJ1-6; v_gene: TRBV20-1; abundance: NA; d_gene: NA; CDR3aa: CSASTDTNSPLHF; CDR3nt: TGCAGTGCTAGTACGGATACTAATTCACCCCTCCACTTT
j_gene: TRBJ1-1; v_gene: TRBV5-4; abundance: NA; d_gene: NA; CDR3aa: CASGGEFTEAFF; CDR3nt: TGTGCCAGCGGAGGGGAATTCACTGAAGCTTTCTTT
j_gene: TRBJ1-1; v_gene: TRBV7-9; abundance: NA; d_gene: TRBD1; CDR3aa: CASSVDRALNTEAFF; CDR3nt: TGTGCCAGCAGCGTAGACAGGGCCTTGAACACTGAAGCTTTCTTT
j_gene: TRBJ1-1; v_gene: TRBV6-5; abundance: NA; d_gene: NA; CDR3aa: CASRQEGGNTEAFF; CDR3nt: TGTGCCAGCAGACAAGAGGGGGGGAACACTGAAGCTTTCTTT
j_gene: TRBJ2-5; v_gene: TRBV5-1; abundance: NA; d_gene: NA; CDR3aa: CASTSGRQETQYF; CDR3nt: TGCGCCAGCACTTCGGGACGCCAAGAGACCCAGTACTTC
j_gene: TRBJ1-6; v_gene: TRBV5-6; abundance: NA; d_gene: NA; CDR3aa: CASSLVESSPLHF; CDR3nt: TGTGCCAGCAGCTTGGTCGAGAGTTCACCCCTCCACTTT
j_gene: TRBJ2-6; v_gene: TRBV27; abundance: NA; d_gene: NA; CDR3aa: CASTWGAAGANVLTF; CDR3nt: TGTGCCAGCACTTGGGGGGCGGCTGGGGCCAACGTCCTGACTTTC
j_gene: TRBJ1-3; v_gene: TRBV7-9; abundance: NA; d_gene: NA; CDR3aa: CASSPRPGSSGNTIYF; CDR3nt: TGTGCCAGCAGCCCAAGACCGGGAAGCTCTGGAAACACCATATATTTT